These 13 T cell receptor beta chains share one sample of origin, sequenced in a study of T-cell memory formation after mild COVID-19. Using its own MiXCR run on the 5' RACE reads, TCRdb lists one record per CDR3 protein. Altogether 200,000 to 250,000 distinct CDR3 sequences are present, about 10% being singletons, with the ten largest covering roughly 3.2%. Sequencing was done on a sample of PBMCs or a T cell subset sorted from them (not recorded which). The source is a man between 18 and 29 years old who had mild COVID-19 (a few samples of this study predate the infection). Cell type and time point are not known.

In this sample, this clonotype turned up many times. The chain carries TRBV28 and TRBJ1-5; 9 positions match TRBD1. Per germline, CDR1 MDHEN and CDR2 SYDVKM. The V gene end was trimmed by 0 bases and the J gene end by 0 bases; junction bases not matched to a gene: 0. The CDR3 contains 16 residues. The CDR3 DNA reads TGTGCCAGCAGTTTATGGGGACAGGGTAGCAATCAGCCCCAGCATTTT. Its translation: CASSLWGQGSNQPQHF.

There are a few counts of this clonotype. The chain has TRBV5-6 and TRBJ2-2; TRBD1 agrees at 9 bases. From germline, CDR1 is SGHDT and CDR2 YYEEEE. This CDR3 is built from 15 residues. V was pared by 6 bases and J by 2 bases, with 5 bases of the junction left unmatched. This CDR3 reads CASTWDRDNTGELFF. The CDR3 nucleotides read TGTGCCAGCACTTGGGACAGGGATAACACCGGGGAGCTGTTTTTT. Complete variable domain (other parts from reference TRBV5-6 and TRBJ2-2): DAGVTQSPTHLIKTRGQQVTLRCSPKSGHDTVSWYQQALGQGPQFIFQYYEEEERQRGNFPDRFSGHQFPNYSSELNVNALLLGDSALYLCASTWDRDNTGELFFGEGSRLTVL.

This clonotype was observed a few times. The V gene is TRBV5-1, the J gene TRBJ2-5, with 7 bases matching TRBD1. Germline values: CDR1 SGHRS, CDR2 YFSETQ. The CDR3 consists of 15 residues. The V and J ends lost 0 bases and 4 bases, in that order; junction bases with no gene match: 6. Written as DNA, the CDR3 is TGCGCCAGCAGCTTGGGACAGGGTGCGCGAGAGACCCAGTACTTC. This gives the protein CASSLGQGARETQYF.

This clonotype was recorded at least ten times. V is TRBV2 and J is TRBJ2-1; D not resolved. The CDR3 totals 14 residues. V dropped 10 bases and J dropped 2 bases, with 15 bases sitting between them. Germline V gene lookup returns CDR1 SNHLY and CDR2 FYNNEI. The CDR3: CATEASAAYNEQFF. CDR3 nucleotides: TGTGCCACCGAAGCCTCTGCGGCCTACAATGAGCAGTTCTTC. Complete variable domain (other parts from reference TRBV2 and TRBJ2-1): EPEVTQTPSHQVTQMGQEVILRCVPISNHLYFYWYRQILGQKVEFLVSFYNNEISEKSEIFDDQFSVERPDGSNFTLKIRSTKLEDSAMYFCATEASAAYNEQFFGPGTRLTVL.

This clonotype has ten or more counts. The rearrangement links TRBV7-9 to TRBJ1-1; 7 bases agree with TRBD1. CDR1 is SEHNR, CDR2 FQNEAQ, per germline (reference sequence). The V gene end was trimmed by 7 bases and the J gene end by 6 bases; junction bases not matched to a gene: 8. The CDR3 consists of 13 residues. Written as DNA, the CDR3 is TGTGCCAGCATCGAGGGGGCCGGCGCTGAAGCTTTCTTT. Residues: CASIEGAGAEAFF.

The rearrangement uses TRBV2 and TRBJ2-2; 8 bases fit TRBD1. The CDR3 is 14 residues long. The J segment lost 1 base and the V segment lost 6 bases, leaving 1 base of the junction unmatched. From germline, CDR1 is SNHLY and CDR2 FYNNEI. CDR3 DNA sequence: TGTGCCAGCAGGACAGGGGAGAACACCGGGGAGCTGTTTTTT. This encodes CASRTGENTGELFF. Full variable domain (remainder filled in from reference TRBV2 and TRBJ2-2): EPEVTQTPSHQVTQMGQEVILRCVPISNHLYFYWYRQILGQKVEFLVSFYNNEISEKSEIFDDQFSVERPDGSNFTLKIRSTKLEDSAMYFCASRTGENTGELFFGEGSRLTVL.

The chain employs TRBV7-2 and TRBJ2-1, with D tentatively TRBD1 (7 bases). The V gene's germline CDR1 is SGHTA and CDR2 FQGNSA. The CDR3 has 15 residues. The V gene lost 7 bases and the J gene lost 5 bases, with 18 bases spanning the gap. CDR3 coding DNA: TGTGCCAGCACCCGACAGGGTTGGGGGGACAATGAGCAGTTCTTC. It translates to CASTRQGWGDNEQFF.

At least ten counts were recorded for this clonotype. This chain links TRBV2 with TRBJ2-5; 9 bases agree with TRBD2. Germline loops: CDR1 SNHLY, CDR2 FYNNEI. This CDR3 has 15 residues. Unmatched junction bases numbered 8, after V lost 2 bases and J lost 7 bases. CDR3 DNA: TGTGCCAGCAGTGAAAGGCTAGCGGGGTCGACGACCCAGTACTTC. Encoded protein: CASSERLAGSTTQYF.

This clonotype has a count of ten or more. V and J are TRBV20-1 and TRBJ2-3, with a possible D match to TRBD2 (5 bases). The CDR3 runs to 14 residues. Trimming stripped 1 base from V and 0 bases from J, with 8 bases between. Germline CDR1 DFQATT, CDR2 SNEGSKA (reference sequence). The CDR3 DNA follows: TGCAGTGCTAGAGCAGGCGGGAGCACAGATACGCAGTATTTT. Translated: CSARAGGSTDTQYF.

A few counts support this clonotype. The CDR3 nucleotides are TGTGCCAGCAGTATGGGACTAGCGGGGGCATGGGAGACCCAGTACTTC. Protein: CASSMGLAGAWETQYF. This chain uses TRBV12-3 or TRBV12-4 with TRBJ2-5; 14 bases match TRBD2. The CDR3 is 16 residues long. The trim removed 5 bases at V and 5 bases at J, leaving 7 bases unmatched.

The CDR3 loop is CASSIATSGANVLTF. The CDR3 DNA reads as TGTGCCAGTAGTATAGCCACCTCTGGGGCCAACGTCCTGACTTTC. The chain joins TRBV19 to TRBJ2-6, with D unresolved. With 1 base removed from V and 0 bases from J, the gap between germline ends came to 4 bases. In germline, CDR1 is LNHDA, CDR2 SQIVND (reference sequence). CDR3 length: 15 residues.

Notes on this clonotype: The germline gene is not matched at one end of the junction; a read error may be the cause. The chain recombines TRBV30 with TRBJ1-3, with a possible D match to TRBD1 (5 bases). Germline V CDR1 and CDR2: GTSNPN, SVGIG (reference sequence). This CDR3 has 13 residues. The chain's CDR3 is CARRGSSGNTIYF. The CDR3 bases are TGTGCCCGGAGGGGTTCATCTGGAAACACCATATATTTT.

This clonotype was counted ten times or more. The chain uses TRBV1 and TRBJ1-1. TRBV1 is classified as a pseudogene. The length of the CDR3 is 17 residues. The CDR3 is CTSSQDLSARMNTEAFF. The CDR3 region has the DNA TGCACCAGCAGCCAAGATCTCTCGGCCAGGATGAACACTGAAGCTTTCTTT.